The rows below give T cell receptor beta chains drawn from one sample of a study of shared clonotypes between healthy human individuals. The data were produced by immunoSEQ multiplex PCR, yet TCRdb's version contains in-frame clones alone and is incomplete. The sample contains around 1 million clones, roughly 72% of which appear only once. Specimen: memory CD4+ T cells sorted from blood. The receptors stem from a young man in good health. CDR3s include the opening cysteine and the closing phenylalanine or tryptophan. D genes are given only for firm matches. The size of a clone is reported for some rows only, either as once, few or many, or as a class for expanded clones.

clone_size d_call j_call v_call cdr3_aa cdr3_nt
. TRBD1 TRBJ2-2 TRBV29-1 CSVFRPGQGVPGELFF TGCAGCGTATTTAGACCGGGACAGGGGGTCCCCGGGGAGCTGTTTTTT
. TRBD1 TRBJ1-4 TRBV5-1 CASSLGGQGGSNEKLFF TGCGCCAGCAGCTTGGGGGGACAGGGAGGTTCAAATGAAAAACTGTTTTTT
. TRBD2 TRBJ2-5 TRBV5-1 CASSFTLAGGQETQYF TGCGCCAGCAGCTTCACCCTAGCGGGGGGGCAAGAGACCCAGTACTTC
. TRBD2 TRBJ2-5 TRBV6-1 CASVRQGGQETQYF TGTGCCAGCGTCCGGCAGGGAGGGCAAGAGACCCAGTACTTC
. TRBD2 TRBJ2-3 TRBV28 CATVRTSGADTQYF TGTGCCACCGTACGGACTAGCGGGGCTGATACGCAGTATTTT
few . TRBJ2-1 TRBV27 CASTLRNEQFF TGTGCCAGCACCTTACGAAATGAGCAGTTCTTC
. . TRBJ1-5 TRBV28 CASRNTWTDYSNQPQHF TGTGCCAGCAGAAACACCTGGACAGATTATAGCAATCAGCCCCAGCATTTT
. . TRBJ1-3 TRBV6-5 CASSIGGNTIYF TGTGCCAGCAGTATCGGTGGAAACACCATATATTTT
once TRBD2 TRBJ2-3 TRBV6-4 CASSDGGGATDTQYF TGTGCCAGCAGTGACGGCGGGGGGGCAACAGATACGCAGTATTTT
once TRBD2 TRBJ2-4 TRBV16 CASSQTSGRENIQYF TGTGCCAGCAGCCAAACTAGCGGGAGAGAAAACATTCAGTACTTC
. TRBD1 TRBJ2-5 TRBV6-6 CASSAQQGAGETQYF TGTGCCAGCAGTGCGCAACAGGGGGCGGGGGAGACCCAGTACTTC
. . TRBJ1-1 TRBV6-4 CASSAKMNTEAFF TGTGCCAGCAGTGCCAAGATGAACACTGAAGCTTTCTTT
. TRBD2 TRBJ2-5 TRBV13 CASSPGLAGVGQETQYF TGTGCCAGCAGCCCGGGACTAGCGGGAGTAGGACAAGAGACCCAGTACTTC